This entry lists 12 T cell receptor beta chains sequenced from one sample in a study of T cells after yellow fever vaccination. TCRdb called the 5' RACE reads again in MiXCR, with one record for every CDR3 protein. The repertoire holds about 220,000 distinct CDR3 sequences, less than 3.5% seen once, with around 3% in the top ten. Sample: CD4+ T cells sorted from PBMCs, taken 10 days after the yellow fever booster vaccination. The receptors here all came from a man between 18 and 35 years old who received the YFV17D yellow fever vaccine.

This sequence joins TRBV10-1 and TRBJ2-5; the D is unclear. V was trimmed by 8 bases and J by 7 bases, leaving 20 bases between them. From germline, CDR1 is WNHNN and CDR2 SYGVQD (reference sequence). This CDR3 has 14 amino acids. The DNA for the CDR3 is TGCGCCAGCTTGGGTGATCCCGGTGGTGGGACCCAGTACTTC. Its protein product is CASLGDPGGGTQYF.

The chain couples TRBV14 to TRBJ2-7; D perhaps matches TRBD2 (5 bases). There are 10 residues in the CDR3. The V end was cut by 8 bases, the J end by 5 bases, with 7 bases between. CDR1 and CDR2 from the germline V gene are SGHDN and FVKESK. CDR3 protein: CASGGHEQYF. DNA for the CDR3: TGTGCCAGCGGCGGGCACGAGCAGTACTTC.

This clonotype was seen ten or more times. The chain is built from TRBV9 and TRBJ2-1, with 12 bases identical to TRBD2. V trimming: 2 bases; J trimming: 3 bases; junction bases outside the gene matches: 12. Germline V lookup: CDR1 SGDLS, CDR2 YYNGEE. The CDR3 is 19 residues long. In DNA, the CDR3 is TGTGCCAGCAGCGTGTGGTCTAGCGGGGGGGATCTCGGCTACAATGAGCAGTTCTTC. Amino acids: CASSVWSSGGDLGYNEQFF.

The chain is built from TRBV20-1 and TRBJ2-3; D possibly corresponds to TRBD2 (7 bases). CDR3 size: 14 residues. In germline, CDR1 is DFQATT, CDR2 SNEGSKA (reference sequence). The ends were cut back, 7 bases at V and 2 bases at J, with 16 bases in the middle. In DNA form, the CDR3 reads TGCAGTGGGCAGCGGGACACCTCCACAGATACGCAGTATTTT. This codes for CSGQRDTSTDTQYF.

In its sample, this clonotype was seen many times. J is TRBJ1-5 and V is TRBV28; D is uncertain. V lost 7 bases, J lost 4 bases, and 14 bases lay in between. This CDR3 has 14 residues. Germline V gene lookup returns CDR1 MDHEN and CDR2 SYDVKM. The CDR3 spells CASTRGGWNQPQHF. CDR3 DNA sequence: TGTGCCAGCACACGTGGAGGGTGGAATCAGCCCCAGCATTTT.

The rearrangement links TRBV4-2 to TRBJ1-3, with D possibly matching TRBD1 (6 bases). Trimming stripped 0 bases from V and 0 bases from J, with 12 bases between. From germline, CDR1 is LGHNA and CDR2 YNFKEQ. The CDR3 is 17 amino acids. The CDR3 spells CASSQDVGASSGNTIYF. The CDR3 DNA sequence: TGTGCCAGCAGCCAAGACGTGGGGGCGAGCTCTGGAAACACCATATATTTT.

This clonotype has a count of ten or more. This sequence joins TRBV12-3 or TRBV12-4 and TRBJ1-4, with TRBD1 as a possible D gene (5 bases). There are 11 residues in the CDR3. V was shortened by 5 bases and J by 16 bases, with 14 bases between the two germline ends. CDR3 sequence reads: CASSIGQPKFF. Written as DNA, the CDR3 is TGTGCCAGCAGTATAGGACAACCAAAGTTTTTT.

This rearrangement joins TRBV18 to TRBJ1-1; D unclear. Germline V gene sequence: CDR1 KGHSH, CDR2 LQKENI. This CDR3 is 15 amino acids long. V lost 1 base to trimming and J lost 6 bases, with 15 bases between them. CDR3 bases: TGTGCCAGCTCACCACAAGGAGGAGCCCAGTCTGAAGCTTTCTTT. Translated, it gives CASSPQGGAQSEAFF.

This sequence joins TRBV7-9 and TRBJ2-5; D unclear. CDR1 is SEHNR, CDR2 FQNEAQ, per germline (reference sequence). The germline V and J ends were trimmed by 5 bases and 3 bases, with 13 bases remaining between them. The CDR3 is 14 amino acids. CDR3 loop: CASSDRTEKETQYF. In nucleotides, the CDR3 is TGTGCCAGCAGCGACCGGACGGAGAAAGAGACCCAGTACTTC.

There are many counts of this clonotype. V gene TRBV15 combines with J gene TRBJ2-5; no definite D call. Germline V CDR1 and CDR2: LNHNV, YYDKDF (reference sequence). The CDR3 consists of 16 residues. Trimming left V 0 bases short and J 1 base short, with 12 bases between. CDR3 DNA sequence: TGTGCCACCAGCAGAGAAGGGCACCCTACCCAAGAGACCCAGTACTTC. Translation: CATSREGHPTQETQYF.

This clonotype occurred many times. The chain joins TRBV11-2 to TRBJ2-7, with D hard to call. Germline V gene lookup returns CDR1 SGHAT and CDR2 FQNNGV. V lost 5 bases, J lost 8 bases, and 19 bases lay in between. CDR3 length: 14 residues. CDR3 protein: CASSPVQASQQQYF. The CDR3 DNA is TGTGCCAGCAGCCCCGTGCAGGCCAGTCAGCAGCAGTACTTC. The full variable domain, with the rest looked up from reference TRBV11-2 and TRBJ2-7, is EAGVAQSPRYKIIEKRQSVAFWCNPISGHATLYWYQQILGQGPKLLIQFQNNGVVDDSQLPKDRFSAERLKGVDSTLKIQPAKLEDSAVYLCASSPVQASQQQYFGPGTRLTVT.

This clonotype was detected a few times. The chain has TRBV30 and TRBJ1-4; D may be TRBD1 (5 bases). With 2 bases removed from V and 3 bases from J, the gap between germline ends came to 13 bases. Germline V gene sequence: CDR1 GTSNPN, CDR2 SVGIG (reference sequence). The CDR3 extends over 15 amino acids. This CDR3 is CAWSRGAGSNEKLFF. In DNA form, the CDR3 reads TGTGCCTGGAGTAGAGGGGCAGGGTCTAATGAAAAACTGTTTTTT.